This TCR beta chain was identified during a study of cytomegalovirus exposure and HLA in healthy donors. Turning to the study itself: As an earlier analysis found, roughly 180 million T cells yielded approximately 100 million unique TCR beta sequences. Genotyping showed 81% of 350 to 400 donors falling in the Caucasian-associated ancestry cluster.

Study observations and caveats: Later, an analysis showed that TCR beta chains associated with HLA were more clonally expanded than others that were equally common. Associated with cytomegalovirus, according to the listing, were 150 to 200 TCR beta chains.

This clone was observed a handful of times. Its antigen is unknown. From germline, CDR1 is SEHNR and CDR2 FQNEAQ (reference sequence). This CDR3 is 16 amino acids long. V lost 5 bases and J lost 0; bases outside the gene matches: 9. The PCR was carried out with 60 Vbeta primers and 13 Jbeta primers. Generated by immunoSEQ multiplex PCR, the TCRdb table keeps only in-frame clones and is missing some. This table has roughly 160,000 clones, approximately 76% appearing once. The rearrangement uses TRBV7-9 and TRBJ2-5, with 7 bases that match TRBD2. Sequencing used PBMCs. The TCR was taken from a woman under 30 in good health and CMV-seropositive. Here the CDR3 reads CASSHKGGGYQETQYF. CDR3 bases: TGTGCCAGCAGCCACAAAGGCGGGGGATACCAAGAGACCCAGTACTTC.